This TCR beta chain originates from a study of blood T cell repertoires in COVID-19. Clones were sequenced by immunoSEQ multiplex PCR, and TCRdb holds only the in-frame ones, with some missing. The sample has about 88,000 clones; less than 85% are singletons. This CDR3 contains 16 residues. Between the trimmed V and J ends, which lost 3 bases and 1 base, there was a span of 15 bases. Germline CDR1 reads KGHSH; CDR2 reads LQKENI. This TCR was sampled from a human donor in a cohort sampled during active COVID-19. Source material: peripheral blood. This chain connects TRBV18 to TRBJ2-5; TRBD1 might be the D (7 bases). The CDR3 is CASSPRGTEVQETQYF. The CDR3 DNA follows: TGTGCCAGCTCACCTCGCGGGACAGAGGTCCAAGAGACCCAGTACTTC.